This TCR beta chain was sequenced in a study of vaccination and CD4 T cells after COVID-19. Background on the study: Post-diagnosis, post-COVID samples were collected after a median approximately three months, ranging 35 to 161. Overlapping peptides of the spike proteins of SARS-CoV-2, HCoV-NL63, HCoV-OC43 and HCoV-229E were used for cell stimulation. Overall study findings and caveats: Convalescent patient numbers were relatively low, with no early post-infection timepoints.

Treatment here: approximately 11-day PBMC culture with coronavirus spike peptide pools or control peptides (ViraFEST assay). These CD4+ T cells came from an unexposed donor, sampled before the COVID-19 pandemic (2011-2018). The culture of a few million PBMCs per well included approximately 10 IU/ml IL-2 and 8.5 to 10 ug/ml peptide pools. An Oncomine TCR Beta short-read assay was used to sequence the DNA from cultured CD4+ T cells. Using the QIAamp micro DNA kit, genomic DNA was extracted from the CD4+ T cells that had been cultured. Each CDR3 protein gets one entry after TCRdb re-called the PCR reads with MiXCR. The sample records around 7,100 distinct CDR3 sequences, 30% to 35% being singletons. This CDR3 contains 12 residues. CDR1 is SGHVS, CDR2 FNYEAQ, per germline. Trimming pared 5 bases from V and 8 bases from J, leaving 10 bases between. Concerning this clonotype: The antigen is unknown.

The specimen was CD4+ T cells from blood, cultured in vitro. This sequence was found in a human donor in good health. The genes are TRBV7-6 and TRBJ2-1, with D maybe TRBD1 (6 bases). CDR3 sequence (DNA): TGTGCCAGCAGCGAGAGGGGGTATGAGCAGTTCTTC. Its protein product is CASSERGYEQFF.